These 14 T cell receptor beta chains share one sample of origin, sequenced in a study of cytomegalovirus exposure and HLA in healthy donors. PCR employed 60 Vbeta and 13 Jbeta primers. The repertoire was sequenced with immunoSEQ multiplex PCR; TCRdb's copy has only in-frame clones and lacks some. Of 150,000 to 200,000 clones in the sample, 75% to 80% were seen once. The source material was PBMCs. The source of these receptors is a man between 45 and 60 years old in good health and CMV-seropositive.

This clone was seen only a few times. The junction departs from germline at one end; a sequencing error may be responsible. At the DNA level, this CDR3 is encoded by other sequences in the same sample as well. The rearrangement links TRBV5-1 to TRBJ1-2, with unresolved D. CDR1 is SGHRS, CDR2 YFSETQ, per germline. The CDR3 has 13 amino acids. The CDR3 coding sequence is TGTGCCAGCAGCTTGGAACAGAACTATGGCTACACCTTC. The encoded protein is CASSLEQNYGYTF.

For the CDR3, the DNA is TGTGCCATCAGTGATCGAACAGGGGGCCACTCCTACGAGCAGTACTTC. Its protein is CAISDRTGGHSYEQYF. The rearrangement uses TRBV10-3 and TRBJ2-7, with 9 bases matching TRBD1. The CDR3 has 16 residues. Per germline, CDR1 ENHRY and CDR2 SYGVKD. With V trimmed by 3 bases and J by 0 bases, 6 bases remained unmatched.

This rearrangement joins TRBV19 to TRBJ1-1, with D possibly TRBD1 on 5 matching bases. Germline V CDR1 and CDR2: LNHDA, SQIVND (reference sequence). The V and J ends lost 8 bases and 6 bases respectively, with 16 bases between them. The CDR3 contains 13 residues. In DNA form, the CDR3 reads TGTGCCAGTTACGGGCAGGGCTTATCTGAAGCTTTCTTT. Translating it yields CASYGQGLSEAFF.

V is TRBV6-5 and J is TRBJ1-1; 8 positions match TRBD1. V lost 5 bases, J lost 1 base, and 6 bases stayed unmatched. Germline values: CDR1 MNHEY, CDR2 SVGAGI. The CDR3 consists of 15 residues. The CDR3 sequence is CASSRQGLGNTEAFF. The CDR3 DNA follows: TGTGCCAGCAGTCGACAGGGGCTTGGGAACACTGAAGCTTTCTTT.

Worth noting for this clone: One end of the junction is discordant with germline, which a read error may explain. This chain joins TRBV7-9 and TRBJ2-7; 8 nucleotides align to TRBD2. The CDR3 has 17 amino acids. From germline, CDR1 is SEHNR and CDR2 FQNEAQ (reference sequence). CDR3: CSSSLRGGGPYSYEQYF. The CDR3 DNA follows: TGTTCCAGCAGCTTGAGAGGCGGGGGGCCTTACTCCTACGAGCAGTACTTC.

The chain joins TRBV6-1 to TRBJ2-5, with no clear D. The CDR3 contains 14 residues. Germline loops: CDR1 MNHNS, CDR2 SASEGT. V lost 0 bases, J lost 2 bases, and 7 bases lay in between. CDR3 residues: CASSEASLQETQYF. DNA of the CDR3: TGTGCCAGCAGTGAAGCGAGTCTTCAAGAGACCCAGTACTTC.

This chain connects TRBV28 to TRBJ1-4, with 7 nucleotides matching TRBD1. The ends lost 5 bases at V and 3 bases at J; junction bases unmatched: 6. Germline CDR1 reads MDHEN; CDR2 reads SYDVKM. This CDR3 spans 15 amino acids. For the CDR3, the DNA is TGTGCCAGCAGTCCACCGACAGGGTCTAATGAAAAACTGTTTTTT. This sequence encodes CASSPPTGSNEKLFF.

This chain uses TRBV18 with TRBJ2-3; tentative D call: TRBD1 (6 bases). The germline CDR1 and CDR2 sequences are KGHSH and LQKENI. Trimming pared 3 bases from V and 0 bases from J, leaving 13 bases between. The CDR3 is 16 amino acids. As DNA, the CDR3 is TGTGCCAGCTCACCCATACAGGGATCTAGCACAGATACGCAGTATTTT. Its protein product is CASSPIQGSSTDTQYF.

This chain connects TRBV13 to TRBJ2-7; D is possibly TRBD2 (6 bases). V was clipped by 5 bases and J by 5 bases, with 19 bases between them. There are 15 residues in the CDR3. Germline CDR1 PRHDT, CDR2 FYEKMQ (reference sequence). CDR3 region: CASSGQGSGTDEQYF. DNA for the CDR3: TGTGCCAGCAGCGGTCAAGGATCAGGGACTGACGAGCAGTACTTC. Filled out from reference TRBV13 and TRBJ2-7, the complete variable domain reads AAGVIQSPRHLIKEKRETATLKCYPIPRHDTVYWYQQGPGQDPQFLISFYEKMQSDKGSIPDRFSAQQFSDYHSELNMSSLELGDSALYFCASSGQGSGTDEQYFGPGTRLTVT.

This sequence joins TRBV5-6 and TRBJ1-3; the match to TRBD1 covers 9 bases. V gave up 5 bases and J gave up 5 bases; unmatched junction bases: 11. This CDR3 has 16 residues. Germline V gene data show CDR1 as SGHDT and CDR2 as YYEEEE. The CDR3 protein is CASRSSGTGTRNTIYF. In DNA, the CDR3 is TGTGCCAGCAGATCCTCCGGGACAGGGACCCGAAACACCATATATTTT.

J is TRBJ2-3 and V is TRBV7-3; 8 nucleotides agree with TRBD1. There are 14 residues in the CDR3. The V gene's germline CDR1 is SGHTA and CDR2 FQGTGA. Trimming at V came to 5 bases and at J to 4 bases, leaving 5 bases not matched to a gene. The CDR3 sequence: CASSLGQGADTQYF. CDR3 DNA sequence: TGTGCCAGCAGCCTAGGACAGGGCGCAGATACGCAGTATTTT.

This clone occurred a few times. The rearrangement uses TRBV11-2 and TRBJ1-3; TRBD1 aligns across 9 bases. J was trimmed by 2 bases and V by 5 bases; bases with no gene match: 10. The CDR3 length is 17 residues. Germline CDR1 reads SGHAT; CDR2 reads FQNNGV. The CDR3, as DNA: TGTGCCAGCAGCGCTACCTCAGGACAGGGGACTGGAAACACCATATATTTT. Translated: CASSATSGQGTGNTIYF.

V gene TRBV7-8 combines with J gene TRBJ1-5; the D is unclear. Germline values: CDR1 SGHVS, CDR2 FQNEAQ. V lost 1 base and J lost 3, with 13 bases in between. The CDR3 loop spans 16 amino acids. CDR3 residues: CASSLEARRYNQPQHF. The DNA of the CDR3 is TGTGCCAGCAGCTTAGAGGCCAGGAGGTACAATCAGCCCCAGCATTTT.

The rearrangement uses TRBV28 and TRBJ1-2; no clear D gene. The germline V and J ends were trimmed by 6 bases and 3 bases, with 5 bases remaining between them. CDR1 and CDR2 from the germline V gene are MDHEN and SYDVKM. This CDR3 spans 11 amino acids. Here the CDR3 reads CASRRDYGYTF. Here the CDR3 DNA reads TGTGCCAGCAGACGGGACTATGGCTACACCTTC.